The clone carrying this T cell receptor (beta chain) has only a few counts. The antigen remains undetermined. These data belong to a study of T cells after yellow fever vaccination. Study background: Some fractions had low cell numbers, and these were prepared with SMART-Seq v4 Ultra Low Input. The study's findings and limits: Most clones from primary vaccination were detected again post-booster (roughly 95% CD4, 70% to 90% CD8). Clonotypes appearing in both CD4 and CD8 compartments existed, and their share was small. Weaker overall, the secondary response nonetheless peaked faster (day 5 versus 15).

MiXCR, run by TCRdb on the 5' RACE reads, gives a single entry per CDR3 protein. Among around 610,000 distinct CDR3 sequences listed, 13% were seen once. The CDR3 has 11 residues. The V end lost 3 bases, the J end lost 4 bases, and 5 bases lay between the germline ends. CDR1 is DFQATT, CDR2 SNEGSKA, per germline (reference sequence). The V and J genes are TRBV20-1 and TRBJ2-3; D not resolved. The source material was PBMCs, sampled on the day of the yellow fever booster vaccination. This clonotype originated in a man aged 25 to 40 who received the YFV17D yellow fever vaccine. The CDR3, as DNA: TGCAGTGCTAGCCTCCCAGATACGCAGTATTTT. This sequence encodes CSASLPDTQYF.